This paragraph reports one T cell receptor beta chain. Its specificity is unknown. One end of the junction fails to match germline, which may point to a read error. The data originate from a study of response to subunit inactivated influenza vaccine. Overall study findings and caveats: Seasonal influenza vaccination, on each occasion, was suggested by the authors to recruit few new T cells.

Each CDR3 protein gets one entry after TCRdb re-called the RT-PCR reads with MiXCR. The table records about 500,000 distinct CDR3 sequences, approximately 15% of them present only once. The receptor was isolated from a man in his fifties or sixties who received an inactivated influenza vaccine. The source material was CD4+ T cells sorted from PBMCs, sampled around 2 years after vaccination.

The CDR3 loop reads CAISEDGANTWELFF. CDR3 coding DNA: TGTGCCATCAGTGAAGACGGCGCGAACACCTGGGAGCTGTTTTTT. The V gene is TRBV10-3, the J gene TRBJ2-2, with unresolved D. There are 15 residues in the CDR3. Per the germline V gene, CDR1 is ENHRY and CDR2 is SYGVKD.